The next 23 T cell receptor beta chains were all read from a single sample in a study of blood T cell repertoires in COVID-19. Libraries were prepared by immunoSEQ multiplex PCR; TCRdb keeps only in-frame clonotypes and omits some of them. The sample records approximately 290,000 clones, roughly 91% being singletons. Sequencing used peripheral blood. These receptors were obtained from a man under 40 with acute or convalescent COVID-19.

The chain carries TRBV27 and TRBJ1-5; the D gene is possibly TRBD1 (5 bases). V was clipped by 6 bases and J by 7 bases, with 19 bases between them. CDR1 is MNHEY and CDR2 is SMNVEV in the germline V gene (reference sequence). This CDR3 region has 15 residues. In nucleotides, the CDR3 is TGTGCCAGCAGGGTGAACGTAGGGGTCGAGCAGCCCCAGCATTTT. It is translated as CASRVNVGVEQPQHF.

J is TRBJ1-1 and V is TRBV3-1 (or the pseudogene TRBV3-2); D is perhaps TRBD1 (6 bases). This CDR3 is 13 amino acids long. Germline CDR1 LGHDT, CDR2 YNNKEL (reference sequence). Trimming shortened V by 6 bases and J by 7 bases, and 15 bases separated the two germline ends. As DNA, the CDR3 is TGTGCCAGCAGTCGACTGATAGGGGGTGAAGCTTTCTTT. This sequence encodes CASSRLIGGEAFF.

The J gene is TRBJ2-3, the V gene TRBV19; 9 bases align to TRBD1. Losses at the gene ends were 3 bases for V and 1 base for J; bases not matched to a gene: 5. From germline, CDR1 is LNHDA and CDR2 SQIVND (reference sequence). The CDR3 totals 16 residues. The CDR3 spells CASSIDRTGGTDTQYF. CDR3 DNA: TGTGCCAGTAGTATCGACCGGACAGGGGGCACAGATACGCAGTATTTT.

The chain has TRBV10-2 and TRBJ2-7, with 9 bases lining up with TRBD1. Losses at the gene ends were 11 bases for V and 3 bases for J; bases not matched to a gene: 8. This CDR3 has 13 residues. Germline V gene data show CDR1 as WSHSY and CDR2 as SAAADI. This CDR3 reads CAHSGTGFYEQYF. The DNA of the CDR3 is TGCGCCCATTCCGGGACAGGGTTCTACGAGCAGTACTTC.

CDR3 DNA: TGCGCCAGCAGCTTGATAGGCGGAGGGAGTCAGCCCCAGCATTTT. The encoded protein is CASSLIGGGSQPQHF. The V call is TRBV5-1, the J call TRBJ1-5; D call uncertain. The CDR3 runs 15 residues. The V end was cut by 1 base, the J end by 6 bases, with 14 bases between. Germline V lookup: CDR1 SGHRS, CDR2 YFSETQ.

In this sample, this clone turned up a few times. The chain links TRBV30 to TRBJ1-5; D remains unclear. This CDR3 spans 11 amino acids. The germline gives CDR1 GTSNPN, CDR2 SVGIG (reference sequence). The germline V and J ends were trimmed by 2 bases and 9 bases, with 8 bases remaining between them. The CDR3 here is CAWSLEGPQHF. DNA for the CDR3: TGTGCCTGGAGTCTCGAGGGGCCCCAGCATTTT.

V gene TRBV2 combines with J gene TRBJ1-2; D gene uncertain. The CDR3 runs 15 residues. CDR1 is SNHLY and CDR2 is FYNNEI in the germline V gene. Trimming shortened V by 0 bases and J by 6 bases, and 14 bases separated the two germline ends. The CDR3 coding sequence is TGTGCCAGCAGTGAAGCGGAGGGTCTGGGGAATGGCTACACCTTC. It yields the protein CASSEAEGLGNGYTF.

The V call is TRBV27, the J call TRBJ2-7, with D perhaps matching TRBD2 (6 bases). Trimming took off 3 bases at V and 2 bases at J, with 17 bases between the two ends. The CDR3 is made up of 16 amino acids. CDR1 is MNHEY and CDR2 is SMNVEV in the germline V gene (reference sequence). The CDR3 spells CASSLVPGSPTYEQYF. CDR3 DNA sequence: TGTGCCAGCAGTTTGGTTCCCGGGAGCCCGACCTACGAGCAGTACTTC.

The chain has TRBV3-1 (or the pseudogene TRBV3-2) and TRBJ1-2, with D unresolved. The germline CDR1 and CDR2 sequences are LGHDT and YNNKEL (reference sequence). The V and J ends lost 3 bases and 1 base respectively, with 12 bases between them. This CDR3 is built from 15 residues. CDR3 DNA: TGTGCCAGCAGCCATTCCCACGGACTTAACTATGGCTACACCTTC. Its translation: CASSHSHGLNYGYTF.

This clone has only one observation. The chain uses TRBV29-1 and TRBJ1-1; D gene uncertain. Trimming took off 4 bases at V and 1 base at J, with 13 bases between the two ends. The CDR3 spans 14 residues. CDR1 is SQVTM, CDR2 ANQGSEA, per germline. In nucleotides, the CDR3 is TGCAGCGTTGCGGAGTTTGAGAAGAACACTGAAGCTTTCTTT. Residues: CSVAEFEKNTEAFF.

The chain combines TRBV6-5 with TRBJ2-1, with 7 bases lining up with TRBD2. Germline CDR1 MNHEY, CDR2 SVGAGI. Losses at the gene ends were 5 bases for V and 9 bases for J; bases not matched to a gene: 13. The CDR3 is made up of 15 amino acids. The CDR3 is CASSPLRGRATEQFF. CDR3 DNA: TGTGCCAGCAGTCCCCTAAGAGGGAGGGCCACTGAGCAGTTCTTC.

CDR3 protein: CASSYSGQGNTEAFF. CDR3 bases: TGTGCCAGCAGTTACTCTGGTCAGGGGAACACTGAAGCTTTCTTT. The V and J genes are TRBV6-5 and TRBJ1-1; maybe TRBD1 (5 bases). The CDR3 runs 15 residues. V gave up 0 bases and J gave up 1 base, with 9 bases separating them. Germline CDR1 MNHEY, CDR2 SVGAGI.

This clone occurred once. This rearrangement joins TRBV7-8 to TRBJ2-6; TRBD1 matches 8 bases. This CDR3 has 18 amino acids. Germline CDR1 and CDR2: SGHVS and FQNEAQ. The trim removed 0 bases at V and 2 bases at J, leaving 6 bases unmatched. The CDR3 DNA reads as TGTGCCAGCAGCTTAGCAGGCAGGGGGCGCGCTGGGGCCAACGTCCTGACTTTC. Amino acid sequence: CASSLAGRGRAGANVLTF. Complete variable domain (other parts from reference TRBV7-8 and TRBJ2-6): GAGVSQSPRYKVAKRGQDVALRCDPISGHVSLFWYQQALGQGPEFLTYFQNEAQLDKSGLPSDRFFAERPEGSVSTLKIQRTQQEDSAVYLCASSLAGRGRAGANVLTFGAGSRLTVL.

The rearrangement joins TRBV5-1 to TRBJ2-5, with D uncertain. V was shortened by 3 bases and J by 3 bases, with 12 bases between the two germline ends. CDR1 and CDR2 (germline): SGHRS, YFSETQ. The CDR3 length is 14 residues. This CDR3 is CASSSGRGEETQYF. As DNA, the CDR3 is TGCGCCAGCAGCTCTGGAAGAGGTGAAGAGACCCAGTACTTC.

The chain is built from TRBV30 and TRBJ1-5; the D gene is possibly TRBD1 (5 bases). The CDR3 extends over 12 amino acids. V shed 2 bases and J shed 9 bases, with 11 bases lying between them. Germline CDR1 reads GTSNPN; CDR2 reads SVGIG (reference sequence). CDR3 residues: CAWSPGGRPQHF. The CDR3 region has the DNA TGTGCCTGGAGTCCGGGGGGTCGGCCCCAGCATTTT.

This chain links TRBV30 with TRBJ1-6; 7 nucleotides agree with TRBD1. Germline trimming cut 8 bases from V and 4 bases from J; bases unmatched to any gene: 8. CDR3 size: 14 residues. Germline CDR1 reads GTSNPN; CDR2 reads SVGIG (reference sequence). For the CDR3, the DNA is TGTGCCGGAACTCCGGGACAGTATAATTCACCCCTCCACTTT. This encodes CAGTPGQYNSPLHF.

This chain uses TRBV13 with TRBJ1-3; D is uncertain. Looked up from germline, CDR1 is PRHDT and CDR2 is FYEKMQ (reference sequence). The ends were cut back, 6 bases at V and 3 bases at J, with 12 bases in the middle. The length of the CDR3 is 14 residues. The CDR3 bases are TGTGCCAGCAGTTTTGGGCAATATGGAAACACCATATATTTT. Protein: CASSFGQYGNTIYF.

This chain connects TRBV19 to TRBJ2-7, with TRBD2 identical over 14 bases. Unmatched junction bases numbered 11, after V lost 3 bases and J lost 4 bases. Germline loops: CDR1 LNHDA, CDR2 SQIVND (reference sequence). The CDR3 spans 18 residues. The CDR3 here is CASSIGTSGGVLEYEQYF. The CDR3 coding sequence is TGTGCCAGTAGTATCGGGACTAGCGGGGGAGTCCTAGAGTACGAGCAGTACTTC.

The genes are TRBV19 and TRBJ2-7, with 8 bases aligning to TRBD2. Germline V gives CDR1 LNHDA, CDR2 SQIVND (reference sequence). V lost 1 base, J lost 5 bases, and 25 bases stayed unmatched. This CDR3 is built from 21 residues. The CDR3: CASSIAPGFRQAPGGVDEQYF. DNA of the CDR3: TGTGCCAGTAGTATAGCCCCGGGGTTCCGACAGGCGCCGGGAGGGGTGGACGAGCAGTACTTC.

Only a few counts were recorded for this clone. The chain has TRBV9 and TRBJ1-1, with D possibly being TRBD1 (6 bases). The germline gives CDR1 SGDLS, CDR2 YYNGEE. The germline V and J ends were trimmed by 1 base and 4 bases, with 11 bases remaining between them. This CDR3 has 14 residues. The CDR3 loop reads CASSVKGVGTEAFF. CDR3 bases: TGTGCCAGCAGCGTAAAGGGGGTTGGCACTGAAGCTTTCTTT. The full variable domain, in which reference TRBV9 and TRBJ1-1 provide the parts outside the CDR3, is DSGVTQTPKHLITATGQRVTLRCSPRSGDLSVYWYQQSLDQGLQFLIQYYNGEERAKGNILERFSAQQFPDLHSELNLSSLELGDSALYFCASSVKGVGTEAFFGQGTRLTVV.

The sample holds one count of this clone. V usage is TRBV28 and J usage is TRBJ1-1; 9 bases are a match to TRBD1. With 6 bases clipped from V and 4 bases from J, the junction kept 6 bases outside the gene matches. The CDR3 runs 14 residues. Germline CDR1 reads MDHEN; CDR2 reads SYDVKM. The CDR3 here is CASRTQGASTEAFF. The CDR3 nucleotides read TGTGCCAGCAGGACACAGGGGGCATCCACTGAAGCTTTCTTT. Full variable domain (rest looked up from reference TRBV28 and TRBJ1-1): DVKVTQSSRYLVKRTGEKVFLECVQDMDHENMFWYRQDPGLGLRLIYFSYDVKMKEKGDIPEGYSVSREKKERFSLILESASTNQTSMYLCASRTQGASTEAFFGQGTRLTVV.

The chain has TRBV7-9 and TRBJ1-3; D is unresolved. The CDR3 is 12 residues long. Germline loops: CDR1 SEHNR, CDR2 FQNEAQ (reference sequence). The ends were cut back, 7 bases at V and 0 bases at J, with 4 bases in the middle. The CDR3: CASMRSGNTIYF. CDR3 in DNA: TGTGCCAGCATGCGCTCTGGAAACACCATATATTTT.

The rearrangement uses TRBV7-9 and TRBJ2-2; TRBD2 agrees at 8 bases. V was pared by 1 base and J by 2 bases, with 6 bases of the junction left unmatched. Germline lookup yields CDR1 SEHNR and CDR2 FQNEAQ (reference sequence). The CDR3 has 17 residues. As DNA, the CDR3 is TGTGCCAGCAGCTTAGGTAGTAGCGGGATCAACACCGGGGAGCTGTTTTTT. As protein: CASSLGSSGINTGELFF.